The following is a TCR beta chain sequence with its context. Method: immunoSEQ multiplex PCR; TCRdb's copy keeps in-frame clones and lacks some. The sample has around 270,000 clones; around 87% are singletons. These data come from a study of blood T cell repertoires in COVID-19. CDR1 SNHLY and CDR2 FYNNEI come from the germline V gene. This CDR3 contains 16 residues. Between the trimmed V and J ends, which lost 2 bases and 0 bases, there was a span of 14 bases. The TCR was taken from a woman aged 45 to 65 with acute or convalescent COVID-19. The sample taken for sequencing was peripheral blood. The rearrangement joins TRBV2 to TRBJ2-7; D may be TRBD2 (6 bases). CDR3 region: CASSERDSFRSYEQYF. Here the CDR3 DNA reads TGTGCCAGCAGTGAACGGGACTCTTTTCGCTCCTACGAGCAGTACTTC.